One TCR beta chain is described in this entry. The antigen is unknown. Terminally differentiated effector memory CD45RA+ cells were left out of the naive CD8 fraction, which was CD45RO-negative and positively selected for CCR7. This entry is derived from a study of shared clonotypes between healthy human individuals. General observations from the study: Non-shared clonotypes were found to have lower generation probabilities than the clonotypes that were shared by all four of the sorted-subset donors.

The data were produced by immunoSEQ multiplex PCR, yet TCRdb's version contains in-frame clones alone and is incomplete. The profile covers about 2 million clones, with over 85% appearing a single time and more than 0.95% taken by the ten largest. The CDR3 sequence is 15 residues long. Germline assignment: CDR1 LNHDA and CDR2 SQIVND (reference sequence). Trimming stripped 0 bases from V and 4 bases from J, with 12 bases between. The TCR sequence derives from a man younger than 35 in good health. The V gene is TRBV19, the J gene TRBJ1-1; no clear D. The sequenced sample consisted of naive CD8+ T cells sorted from blood. The CDR3 here is CASSIDGELGTEAFF. CDR3 DNA: TGTGCCAGTAGTATAGATGGGGAATTAGGCACTGAAGCTTTCTTT.